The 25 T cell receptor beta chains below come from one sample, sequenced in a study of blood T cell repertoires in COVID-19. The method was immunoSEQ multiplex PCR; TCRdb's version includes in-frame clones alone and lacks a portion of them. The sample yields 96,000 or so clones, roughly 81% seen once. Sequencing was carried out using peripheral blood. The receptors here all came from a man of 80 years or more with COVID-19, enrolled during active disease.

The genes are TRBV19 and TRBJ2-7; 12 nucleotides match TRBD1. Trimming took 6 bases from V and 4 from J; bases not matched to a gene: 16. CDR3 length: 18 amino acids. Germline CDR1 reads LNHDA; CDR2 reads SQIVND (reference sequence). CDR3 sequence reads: CASSSGTGGADRRYEQYF. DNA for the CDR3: TGTGCCAGTAGCTCCGGGACAGGGGGCGCAGATCGTCGGTACGAGCAGTACTTC.

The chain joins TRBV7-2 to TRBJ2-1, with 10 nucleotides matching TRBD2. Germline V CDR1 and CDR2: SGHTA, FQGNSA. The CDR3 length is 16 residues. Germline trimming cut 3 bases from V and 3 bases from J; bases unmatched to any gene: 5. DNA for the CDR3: TGTGCCAGCAGCTTGGATTTAGCGGGAGGCTACAATGAGCAGTTCTTC. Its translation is CASSLDLAGGYNEQFF. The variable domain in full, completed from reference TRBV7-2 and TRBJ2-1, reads GAGVSQSPSNKVTEKGKDVELRCDPISGHTALYWYRQSLGQGLEFLIYFQGNSAPDKSGLPSDRFSAERTGGSVSTLTIQRTQQEDSAVYLCASSLDLAGGYNEQFFGPGTRLTVL.

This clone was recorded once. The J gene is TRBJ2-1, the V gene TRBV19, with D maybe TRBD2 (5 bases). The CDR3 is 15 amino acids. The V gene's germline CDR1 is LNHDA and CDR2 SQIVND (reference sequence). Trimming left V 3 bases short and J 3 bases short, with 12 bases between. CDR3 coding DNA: TGTGCCAGTAGTATCCGGGCGGGTCTCTACAATGAGCAGTTCTTC. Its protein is CASSIRAGLYNEQFF.

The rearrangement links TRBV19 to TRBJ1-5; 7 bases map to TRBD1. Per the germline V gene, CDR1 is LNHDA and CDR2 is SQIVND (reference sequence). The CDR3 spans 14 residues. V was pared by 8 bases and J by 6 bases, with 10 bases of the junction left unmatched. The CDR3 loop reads CASRERGLRQPQHF. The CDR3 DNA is TGTGCCAGTCGGGAAAGGGGGCTACGTCAGCCCCAGCATTTT.

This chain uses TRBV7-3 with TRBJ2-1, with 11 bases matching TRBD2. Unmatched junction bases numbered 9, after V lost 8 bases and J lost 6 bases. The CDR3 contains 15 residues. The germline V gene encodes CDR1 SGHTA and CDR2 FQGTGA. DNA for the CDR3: TGTGCCAGCGCACCCAGACTAGCGGGGCTCAATGAGCAGTTCTTC. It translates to CASAPRLAGLNEQFF.

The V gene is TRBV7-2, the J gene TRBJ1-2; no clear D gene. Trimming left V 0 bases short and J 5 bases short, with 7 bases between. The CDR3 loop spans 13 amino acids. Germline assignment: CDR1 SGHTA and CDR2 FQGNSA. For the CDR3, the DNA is TGTGCCAGCAGCTTAGCGGGAGCTTATGGCTACACCTTC. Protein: CASSLAGAYGYTF.

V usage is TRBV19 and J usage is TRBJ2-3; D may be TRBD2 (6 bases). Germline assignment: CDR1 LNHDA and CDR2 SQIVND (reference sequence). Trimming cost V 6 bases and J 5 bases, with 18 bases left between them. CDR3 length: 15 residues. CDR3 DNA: TGTGCCAGTAGCTCGTCGACGGGGCGGGGAGATACGCAGTATTTT. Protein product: CASSSSTGRGDTQYF.

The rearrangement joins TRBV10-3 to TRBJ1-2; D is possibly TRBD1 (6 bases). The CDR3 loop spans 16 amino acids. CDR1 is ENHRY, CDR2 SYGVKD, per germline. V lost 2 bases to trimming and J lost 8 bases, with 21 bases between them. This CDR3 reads CAISERAVGDIVGYTF. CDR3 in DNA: TGTGCCATCAGTGAGAGAGCGGTTGGGGACATCGTGGGCTACACCTTC.

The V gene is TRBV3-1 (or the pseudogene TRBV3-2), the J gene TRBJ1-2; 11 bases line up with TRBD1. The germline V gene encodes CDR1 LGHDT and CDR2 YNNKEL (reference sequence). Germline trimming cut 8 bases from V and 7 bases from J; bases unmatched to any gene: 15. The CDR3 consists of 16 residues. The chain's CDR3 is CASQPSGTGGKAGYTF. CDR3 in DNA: TGTGCCAGCCAACCTTCCGGGACAGGGGGTAAGGCTGGCTACACCTTC.

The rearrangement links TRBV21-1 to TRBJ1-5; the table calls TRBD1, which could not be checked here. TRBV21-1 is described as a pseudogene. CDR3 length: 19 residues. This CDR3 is CASSSTGTAICFGNQPQHF. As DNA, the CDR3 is TGTGCCAGCAGCTCCACCGGGACAGCTATTTGTTTTGGCAATCAGCCCCAGCATTTT.

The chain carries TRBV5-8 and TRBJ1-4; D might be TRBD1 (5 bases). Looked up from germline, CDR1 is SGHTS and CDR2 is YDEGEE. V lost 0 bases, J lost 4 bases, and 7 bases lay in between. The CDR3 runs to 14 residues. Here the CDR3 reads CASSLGQHNEKLFF. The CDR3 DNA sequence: TGTGCCAGCAGCTTGGGACAGCATAATGAAAAACTGTTTTTT.

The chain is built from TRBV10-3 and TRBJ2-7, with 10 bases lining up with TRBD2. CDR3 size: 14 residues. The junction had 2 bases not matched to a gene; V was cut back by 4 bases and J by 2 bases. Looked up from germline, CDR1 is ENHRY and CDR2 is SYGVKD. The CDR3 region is CAISGTSGAYEQYF. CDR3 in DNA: TGTGCCATCAGTGGGACTAGCGGAGCCTACGAGCAGTACTTC.

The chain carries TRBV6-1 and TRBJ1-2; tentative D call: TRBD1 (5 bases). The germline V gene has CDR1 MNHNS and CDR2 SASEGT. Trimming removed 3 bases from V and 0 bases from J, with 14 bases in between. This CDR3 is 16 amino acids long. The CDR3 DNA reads TGTGCCAGCAGTGAGATGGGGCAGGTTCCTAACTATGGCTACACCTTC. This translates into CASSEMGQVPNYGYTF.

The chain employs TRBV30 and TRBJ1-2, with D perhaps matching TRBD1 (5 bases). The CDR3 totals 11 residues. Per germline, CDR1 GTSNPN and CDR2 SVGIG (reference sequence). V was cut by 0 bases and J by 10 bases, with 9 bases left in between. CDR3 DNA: TGTGCCTGGAGTGTCGGGGGGGACTACACCTTC. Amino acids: CAWSVGGDYTF.

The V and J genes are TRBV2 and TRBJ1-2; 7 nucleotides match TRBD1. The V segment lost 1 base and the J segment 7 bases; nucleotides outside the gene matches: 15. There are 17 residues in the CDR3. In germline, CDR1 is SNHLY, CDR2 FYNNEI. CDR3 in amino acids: CASSEGRLAGAGGGYTF. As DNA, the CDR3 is TGTGCCAGCAGTGAAGGCCGGCTGGCAGGGGCAGGGGGTGGCTACACCTTC.

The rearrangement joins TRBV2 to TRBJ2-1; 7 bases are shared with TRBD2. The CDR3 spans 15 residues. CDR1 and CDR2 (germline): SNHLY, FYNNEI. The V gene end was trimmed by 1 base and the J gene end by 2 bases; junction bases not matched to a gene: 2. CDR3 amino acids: CASSEVRGTYNEQFF. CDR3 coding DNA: TGTGCCAGCAGTGAAGTGCGGGGGACCTACAATGAGCAGTTCTTC.

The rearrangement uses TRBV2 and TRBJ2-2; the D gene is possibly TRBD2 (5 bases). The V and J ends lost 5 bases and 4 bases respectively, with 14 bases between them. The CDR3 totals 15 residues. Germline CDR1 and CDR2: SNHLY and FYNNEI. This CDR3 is CASSTTGGRTGELFF. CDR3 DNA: TGTGCCAGCAGTACAACTGGAGGTCGCACCGGGGAGCTGTTTTTT. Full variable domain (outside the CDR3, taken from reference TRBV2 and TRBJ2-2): EPEVTQTPSHQVTQMGQEVILRCVPISNHLYFYWYRQILGQKVEFLVSFYNNEISEKSEIFDDQFSVERPDGSNFTLKIRSTKLEDSAMYFCASSTTGGRTGELFFGEGSRLTVL.

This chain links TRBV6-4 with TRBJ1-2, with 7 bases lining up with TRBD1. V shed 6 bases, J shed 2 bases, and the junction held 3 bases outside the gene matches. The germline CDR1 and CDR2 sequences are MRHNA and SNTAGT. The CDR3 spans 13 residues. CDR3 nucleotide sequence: TGTGCCAGCAGCCGGGACAGCAACTATGGCTACACCTTC. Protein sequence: CASSRDSNYGYTF.

For the CDR3, the DNA is TGTGCCATCAGTGAGTCCGCCGCGGGGGGTGGAAGGCGTAACGAGCAGTACTTC. It is translated as CAISESAAGGGRRNEQYF. The chain carries TRBV10-3 and TRBJ2-7; TRBD2 matches at 8 bases. Germline lookup yields CDR1 ENHRY and CDR2 SYGVKD. The CDR3 runs 18 residues. The V segment lost 0 bases and the J segment 5 bases; nucleotides outside the gene matches: 15.

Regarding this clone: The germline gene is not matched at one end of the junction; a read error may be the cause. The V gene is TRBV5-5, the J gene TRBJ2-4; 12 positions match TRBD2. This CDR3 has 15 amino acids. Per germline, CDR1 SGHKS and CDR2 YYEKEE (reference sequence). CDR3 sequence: CTSSSSGGAQNIQYF. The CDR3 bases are TGTACCAGCAGCTCTAGCGGGGGGGCCCAAAACATTCAGTACTTC.

This chain's CDR3 is CAISESGFNQPQHF. The DNA for the CDR3 is TGTGCCATCAGTGAGTCCGGTTTCAATCAGCCCCAGCATTTT. The V gene is TRBV10-3, the J gene TRBJ1-5, with D hard to call. The CDR3 length is 14 residues. In germline, CDR1 is ENHRY, CDR2 SYGVKD. Trimming removed 0 bases from V and 3 bases from J, with 6 bases in between.

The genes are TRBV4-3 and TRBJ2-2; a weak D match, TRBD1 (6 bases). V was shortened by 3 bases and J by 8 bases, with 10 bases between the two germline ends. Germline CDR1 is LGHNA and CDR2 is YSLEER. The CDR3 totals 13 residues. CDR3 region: CASSHPGVGELFF. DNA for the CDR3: TGCGCCAGCAGCCATCCAGGGGTAGGGGAGCTGTTTTTT.

The CDR3 bases are TGTGCCATCAGTGGGGGACAGCGGAACACTGAAGCTTTCTTT. Residues: CAISGGQRNTEAFF. The chain uses TRBV10-3 and TRBJ1-1, with 7 bases aligning to TRBD1. After removal of 4 bases from V and 1 base from J, the junction contained 3 bases not matched to a gene. CDR1 ENHRY and CDR2 SYGVKD come from the germline V gene. This CDR3 has 14 amino acids.

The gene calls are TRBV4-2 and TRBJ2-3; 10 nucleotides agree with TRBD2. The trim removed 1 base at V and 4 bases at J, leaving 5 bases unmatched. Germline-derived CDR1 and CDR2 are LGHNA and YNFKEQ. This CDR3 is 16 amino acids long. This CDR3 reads CASSQGTSGAPDTQYF. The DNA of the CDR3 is TGTGCCAGCAGCCAAGGGACTAGCGGAGCCCCAGATACGCAGTATTTT.

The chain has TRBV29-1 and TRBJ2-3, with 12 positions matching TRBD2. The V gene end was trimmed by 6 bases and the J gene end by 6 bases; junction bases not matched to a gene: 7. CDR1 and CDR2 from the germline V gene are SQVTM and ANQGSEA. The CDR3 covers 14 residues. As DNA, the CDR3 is TGCAGCGTAGGGCTAGCGGGAGGGGGGGATACGCAGTATTTT. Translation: CSVGLAGGGDTQYF.